This note documents a single TCR beta chain sequence. This sample was included in a study of T cells in Graves' hyperthyroidism and ophthalmopathy. TCR beta CDR3 sequences were amplified from RNA transcripts. HTBI primers were the set used in a first-round RT-PCR of the TCR CDR3. Via MiXCR, TCRdb re-called the multiplex PCR reads, giving one row per CDR3 protein. The sample carries roughly 400,000 distinct CDR3 sequences, approximately 15% recorded once. The ends were cut back, 1 base at V and 6 bases at J, with 18 bases in the middle. The germline V gene has CDR1 SEHNR and CDR2 FQNEAQ (reference sequence). CDR3 size: 16 residues.

The rearrangement joins TRBV7-9 to TRBJ1-2; D is undetermined. The sequenced material came from blood. This clonotype was obtained from a woman aged 18 to 35 with Graves' hyperthyroidism that later progressed to Graves' ophthalmopathy. CDR3 in DNA: TGTGCCAGCAGCTTAGATGCTACGGGGAGGCGGGATGGCTACACCTTC. It translates to CASSLDATGRRDGYTF.